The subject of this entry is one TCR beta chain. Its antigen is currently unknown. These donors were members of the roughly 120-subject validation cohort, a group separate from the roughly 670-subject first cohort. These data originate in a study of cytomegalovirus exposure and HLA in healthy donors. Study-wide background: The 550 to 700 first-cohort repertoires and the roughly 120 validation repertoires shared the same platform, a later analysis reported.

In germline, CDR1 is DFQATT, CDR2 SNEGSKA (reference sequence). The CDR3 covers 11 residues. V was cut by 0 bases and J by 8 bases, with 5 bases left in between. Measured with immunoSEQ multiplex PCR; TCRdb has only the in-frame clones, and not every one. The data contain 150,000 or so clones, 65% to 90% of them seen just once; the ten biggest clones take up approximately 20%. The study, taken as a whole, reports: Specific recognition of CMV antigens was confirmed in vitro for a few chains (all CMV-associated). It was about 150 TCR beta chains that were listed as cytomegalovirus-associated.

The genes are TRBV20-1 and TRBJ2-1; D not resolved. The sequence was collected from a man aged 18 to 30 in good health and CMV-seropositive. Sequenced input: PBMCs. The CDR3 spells CSARDLYEQFF. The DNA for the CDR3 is TGCAGTGCTAGAGACCTCTATGAGCAGTTCTTC.